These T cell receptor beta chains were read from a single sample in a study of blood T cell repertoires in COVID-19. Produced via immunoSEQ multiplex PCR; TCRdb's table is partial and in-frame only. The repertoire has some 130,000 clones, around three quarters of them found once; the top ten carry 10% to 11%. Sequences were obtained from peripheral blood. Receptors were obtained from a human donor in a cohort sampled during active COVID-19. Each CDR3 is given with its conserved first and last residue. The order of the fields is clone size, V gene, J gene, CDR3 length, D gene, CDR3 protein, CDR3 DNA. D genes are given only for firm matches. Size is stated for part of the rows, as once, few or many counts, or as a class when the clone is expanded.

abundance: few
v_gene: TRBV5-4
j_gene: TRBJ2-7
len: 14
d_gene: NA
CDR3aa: CASSSDNYAYEQYF
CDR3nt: TGTGCCAGCAGCTCGGACAACTATGCCTACGAGCAGTACTTC

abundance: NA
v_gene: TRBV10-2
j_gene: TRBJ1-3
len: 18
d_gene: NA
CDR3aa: CASSLLGGALRTGNTIYF
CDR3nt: TGCGCCAGCAGCCTCCTCGGGGGGGCACTGAGAACTGGAAACACCATATATTTT

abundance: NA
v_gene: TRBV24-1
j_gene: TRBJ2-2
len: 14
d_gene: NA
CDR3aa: CATSVSADTGELFF
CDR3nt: TGTGCCACCAGTGTGTCAGCGGACACCGGGGAGCTGTTTTTT

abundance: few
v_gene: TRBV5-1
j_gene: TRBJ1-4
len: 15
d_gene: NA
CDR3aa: CASSLGTVGGEKLFF
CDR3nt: TGCGCCAGCAGCTTGGGAACAGTGGGGGGTGAAAAACTGTTTTTT

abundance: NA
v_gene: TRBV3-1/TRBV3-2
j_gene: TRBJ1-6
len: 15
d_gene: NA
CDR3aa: CASSQEGQGVSPLHF
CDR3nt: TGTGCCAGCAGCCAAGAAGGGCAGGGTGTATCACCCCTCCACTTT

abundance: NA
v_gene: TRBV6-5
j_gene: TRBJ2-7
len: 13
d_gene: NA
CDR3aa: CASSYNTRYEQYF
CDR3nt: TGTGCCAGCAGTTACAACACTAGATACGAGCAGTACTTC

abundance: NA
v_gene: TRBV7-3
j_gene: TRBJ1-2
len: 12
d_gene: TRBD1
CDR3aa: CASSLDREVYTF
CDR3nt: TGTGCCAGCAGCTTAGACAGGGAGGTATACACCTTC

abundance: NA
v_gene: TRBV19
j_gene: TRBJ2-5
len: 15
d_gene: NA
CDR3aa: CASSKRRDYQETQYF
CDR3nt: TGTGCCAGTAGCAAGAGGCGGGACTACCAAGAGACCCAGTACTTC

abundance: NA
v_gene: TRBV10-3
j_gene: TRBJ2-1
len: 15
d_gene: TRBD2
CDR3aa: CAISDSGGAQNEQFF
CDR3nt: TGTGCCATCAGTGATAGCGGGGGGGCCCAGAATGAGCAGTTCTTC

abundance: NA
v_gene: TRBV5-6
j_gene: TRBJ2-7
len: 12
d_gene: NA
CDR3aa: CASSQDSYEQYF
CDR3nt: TGTGCCAGCAGTCAGGACTCCTACGAGCAGTACTTC

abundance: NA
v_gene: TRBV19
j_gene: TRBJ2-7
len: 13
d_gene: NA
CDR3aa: CASSYRLTYEQYF
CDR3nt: TGTGCCAGTAGTTATCGGTTAACCTACGAGCAGTACTTC

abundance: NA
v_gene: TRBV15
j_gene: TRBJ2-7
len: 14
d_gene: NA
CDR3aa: CATSRVGGSGEQYF
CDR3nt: TGTGCCACCAGCAGAGTAGGCGGTTCGGGCGAGCAGTACTTC

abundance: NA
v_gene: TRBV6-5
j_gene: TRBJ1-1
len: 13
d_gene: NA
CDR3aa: CASRAQMNTEAFF
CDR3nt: TGTGCCAGCAGGGCACAAATGAACACTGAAGCTTTCTTT

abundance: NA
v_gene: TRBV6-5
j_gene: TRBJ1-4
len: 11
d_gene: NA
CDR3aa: CASSGGEKLFF
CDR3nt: TGTGCCAGCTCCGGGGGTGAAAAACTGTTTTTT

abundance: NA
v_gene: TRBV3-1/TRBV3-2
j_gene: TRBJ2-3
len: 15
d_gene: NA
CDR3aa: CASSQQHRATDTQYF
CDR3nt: TGTGCCAGCAGCCAGCAACACAGGGCCACAGATACGCAGTATTTT

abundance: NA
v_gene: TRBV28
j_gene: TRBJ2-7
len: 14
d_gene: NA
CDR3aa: CASSFKDSPYEQYF
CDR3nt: TGTGCCAGCAGTTTTAAGGACAGCCCCTACGAGCAGTACTTC

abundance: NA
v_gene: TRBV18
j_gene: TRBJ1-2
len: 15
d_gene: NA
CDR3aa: CASSLGLGAGYGYTF
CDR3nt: TGTGCCAGCTCTCTGGGATTAGGAGCGGGCTATGGCTACACCTTC

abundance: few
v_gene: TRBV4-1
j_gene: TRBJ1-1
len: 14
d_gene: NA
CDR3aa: CASSQLTGTWVAFF
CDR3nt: TGCGCCAGCAGCCAGCTGACAGGCACCTGGGTAGCTTTCTTT

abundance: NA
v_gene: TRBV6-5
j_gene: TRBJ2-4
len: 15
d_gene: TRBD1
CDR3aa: CASRDRGTAKNIQYF
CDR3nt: TGTGCCAGCAGAGACAGGGGGACGGCCAAAAACATTCAGTACTTC

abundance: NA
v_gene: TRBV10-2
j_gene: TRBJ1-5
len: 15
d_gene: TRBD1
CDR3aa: CASSEGQVGNQPQHF
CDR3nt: TGCGCCAGCAGTGAGGGACAGGTTGGCAATCAGCCCCAGCATTTT

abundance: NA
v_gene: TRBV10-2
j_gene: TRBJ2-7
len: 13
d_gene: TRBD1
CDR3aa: CASRQGASDEQYF
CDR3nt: TGCGCCAGCAGGCAGGGGGCTTCCGACGAGCAGTACTTC

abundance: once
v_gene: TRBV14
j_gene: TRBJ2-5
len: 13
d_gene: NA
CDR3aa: CASSQVARETQYF
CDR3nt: TGTGCCAGCAGCCAAGTCGCTAGAGAGACCCAGTACTTC

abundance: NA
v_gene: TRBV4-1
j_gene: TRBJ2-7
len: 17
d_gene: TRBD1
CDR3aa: CASSQEPHRGSSYEQYF
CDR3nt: TGCGCCAGCAGCCAAGAACCCCACAGGGGGTCATCCTACGAGCAGTACTTC

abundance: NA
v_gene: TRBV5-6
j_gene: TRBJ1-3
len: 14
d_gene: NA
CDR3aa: CASSFGTAGNTIYF
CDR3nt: TGTGCCAGCAGCTTCGGAACAGCCGGAAACACCATATATTTT

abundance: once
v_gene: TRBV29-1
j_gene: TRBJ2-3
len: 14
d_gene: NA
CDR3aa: CSVEDLSDTDTQYF
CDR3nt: TGCAGCGTTGAAGATCTATCCGACACAGATACGCAGTATTTT

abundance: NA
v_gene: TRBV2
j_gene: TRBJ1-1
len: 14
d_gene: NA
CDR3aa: CASSSQGSNTEAFF
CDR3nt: TGTGCCAGCAGTAGTCAGGGGTCGAACACTGAAGCTTTCTTT

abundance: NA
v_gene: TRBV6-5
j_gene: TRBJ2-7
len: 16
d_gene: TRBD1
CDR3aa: CASSYRTGREYYEQYF
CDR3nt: TGTGCCAGCAGTTATAGGACAGGGCGAGAGTACTACGAGCAGTACTTC

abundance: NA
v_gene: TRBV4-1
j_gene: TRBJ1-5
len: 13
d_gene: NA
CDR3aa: CASSLRGNQPQHF
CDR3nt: TGCGCCAGCAGCCTGCGGGGGAATCAGCCCCAGCATTTT

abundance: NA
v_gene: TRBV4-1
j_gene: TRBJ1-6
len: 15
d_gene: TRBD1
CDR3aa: CASSPPTGRVSPLHF
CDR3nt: TGCGCCAGCAGCCCCCCGACAGGGCGGGTTTCACCCCTCCACTTT

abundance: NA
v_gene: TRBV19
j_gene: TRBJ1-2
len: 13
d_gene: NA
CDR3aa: CASSIQGNYGYTF
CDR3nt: TGTGCCAGTAGTATTCAGGGCAACTATGGCTACACCTTC

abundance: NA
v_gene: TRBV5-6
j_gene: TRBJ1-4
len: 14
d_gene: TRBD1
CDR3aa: CASSLEGAGEKLFF
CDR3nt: TGTGCCAGCAGCTTGGAGGGGGCGGGAGAAAAACTGTTTTTT

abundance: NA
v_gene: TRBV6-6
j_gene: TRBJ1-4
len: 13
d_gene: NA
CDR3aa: CATARATNEKLFF
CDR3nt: TGTGCCACCGCGAGGGCAACTAATGAAAAACTGTTTTTT

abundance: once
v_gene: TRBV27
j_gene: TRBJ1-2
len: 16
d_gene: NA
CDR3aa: CASSLSFRERNYGYTF
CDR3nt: TGTGCCAGCAGTTTATCGTTCAGGGAAAGAAACTATGGCTACACCTTC

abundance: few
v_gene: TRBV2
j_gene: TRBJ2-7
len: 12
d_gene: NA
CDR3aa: CASRGAAYEQYF
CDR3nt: TGTGCCAGCAGGGGGGCTGCCTACGAGCAGTACTTC

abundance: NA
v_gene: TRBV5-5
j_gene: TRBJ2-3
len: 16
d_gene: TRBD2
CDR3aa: CASSLASGFSTDTQYF
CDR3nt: TGTGCCAGCAGCTTGGCTAGCGGGTTTAGCACAGATACGCAGTATTTT

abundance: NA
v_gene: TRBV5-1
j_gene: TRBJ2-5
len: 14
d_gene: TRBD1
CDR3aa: CASSFAGGEETQYF
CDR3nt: TGCGCCAGCAGCTTTGCAGGGGGAGAAGAGACCCAGTACTTC

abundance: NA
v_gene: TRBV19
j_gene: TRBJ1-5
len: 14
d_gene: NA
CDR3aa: CASSNKGLHQPQHF
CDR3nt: TGTGCCAGCTCGAACAAGGGGCTCCATCAGCCCCAGCATTTT

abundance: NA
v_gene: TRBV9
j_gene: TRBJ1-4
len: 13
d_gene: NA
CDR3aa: CASSREANEKLFF
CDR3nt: TGTGCCAGCAGTCGAGAGGCTAATGAAAAACTGTTTTTT

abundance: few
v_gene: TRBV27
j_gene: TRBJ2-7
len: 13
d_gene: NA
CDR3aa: CASSQDQVYEQYF
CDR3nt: TGTGCCAGCAGTCAAGACCAGGTCTACGAGCAGTACTTC

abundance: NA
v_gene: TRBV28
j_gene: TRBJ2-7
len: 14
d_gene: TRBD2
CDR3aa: CASTPAGGRDEQYF
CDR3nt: TGTGCCAGCACCCCAGCCGGGGGGAGGGACGAGCAGTACTTC

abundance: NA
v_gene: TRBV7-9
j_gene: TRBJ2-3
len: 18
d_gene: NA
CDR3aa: CASSPYAGTQLDTDTQYF
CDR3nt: TGTGCCAGCAGCCCCTACGCCGGGACTCAATTGGACACAGATACGCAGTATTTT

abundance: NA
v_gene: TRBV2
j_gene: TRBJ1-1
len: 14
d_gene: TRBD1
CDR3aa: CASSPGQGRTEAFF
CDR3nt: TGTGCCAGCAGTCCTGGACAGGGGAGAACTGAAGCTTTCTTT

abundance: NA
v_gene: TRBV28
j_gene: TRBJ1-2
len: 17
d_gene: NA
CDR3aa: CASSPKPGFKGWVGYTF
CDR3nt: TGTGCCAGCAGCCCCAAGCCGGGGTTTAAAGGGTGGGTGGGCTACACCTTC

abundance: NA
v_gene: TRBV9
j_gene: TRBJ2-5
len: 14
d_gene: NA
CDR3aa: CASSVGRGPETQYF
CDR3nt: TGTGCCAGCAGCGTAGGCAGGGGACCAGAGACCCAGTACTTC

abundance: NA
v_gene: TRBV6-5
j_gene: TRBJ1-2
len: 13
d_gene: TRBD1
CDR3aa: CASRGQLNYGYTF
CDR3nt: TGTGCCAGCAGGGGACAGCTTAACTATGGCTACACCTTC

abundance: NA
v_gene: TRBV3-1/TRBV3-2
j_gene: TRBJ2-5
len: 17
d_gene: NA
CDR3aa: CASSRQLLLRRGETQYF
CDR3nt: TGTGCCAGCAGCCGCCAGTTACTACTCCGAAGGGGGGAGACCCAGTACTTC

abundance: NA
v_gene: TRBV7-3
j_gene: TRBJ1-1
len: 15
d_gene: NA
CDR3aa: CASSFTGGGATEAFF
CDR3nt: TGTGCCAGCAGTTTCACCGGGGGAGGGGCCACTGAAGCTTTCTTT

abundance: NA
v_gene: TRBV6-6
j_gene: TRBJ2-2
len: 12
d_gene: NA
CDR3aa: CASSYNTGELFF
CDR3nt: TGTGCCAGCAGCTATAACACCGGGGAGCTGTTTTTT

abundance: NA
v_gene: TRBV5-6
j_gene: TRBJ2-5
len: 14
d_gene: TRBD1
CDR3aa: CASSGDREGETQYF
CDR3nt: TGTGCCAGCAGCGGGGACAGGGAAGGAGAGACCCAGTACTTC

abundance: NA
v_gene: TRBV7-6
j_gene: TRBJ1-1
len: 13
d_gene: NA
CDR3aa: CASSLGGTGEAFF
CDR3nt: TGTGCCAGCTCCCTCGGGGGGACGGGTGAAGCTTTCTTT

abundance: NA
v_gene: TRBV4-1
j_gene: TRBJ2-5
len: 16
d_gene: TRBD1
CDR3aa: CASSQDPGTGKETQYF
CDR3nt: TGCGCCAGCAGCCAAGATCCAGGGACAGGAAAAGAGACCCAGTACTTC

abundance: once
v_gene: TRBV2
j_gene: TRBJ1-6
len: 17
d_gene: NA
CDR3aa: CASSALEIQAVHSPLHF
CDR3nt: TGTGCCAGCAGTGCCCTAGAAATACAGGCCGTTCATTCACCCCTCCACTTT

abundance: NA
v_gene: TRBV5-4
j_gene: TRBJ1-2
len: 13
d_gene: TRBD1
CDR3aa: CASSIGQAFGYTF
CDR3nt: TGTGCCAGCAGCATTGGACAGGCTTTTGGCTACACCTTC

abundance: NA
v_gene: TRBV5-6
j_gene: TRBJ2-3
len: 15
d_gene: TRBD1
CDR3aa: CASSLPGTDRDTQYF
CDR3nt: TGTGCCAGCAGCTTGCCCGGGACAGACAGGGATACGCAGTATTTT

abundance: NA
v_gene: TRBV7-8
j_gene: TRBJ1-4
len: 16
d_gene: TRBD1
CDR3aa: CASSLGVGTGIEKLFF
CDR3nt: TGTGCCAGCAGCTTAGGAGTTGGGACAGGGATCGAAAAACTGTTTTTT

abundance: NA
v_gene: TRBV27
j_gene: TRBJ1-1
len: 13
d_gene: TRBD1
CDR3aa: CASSFTGGTEAFF
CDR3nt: TGTGCCAGCAGTTTCACAGGGGGCACTGAAGCTTTCTTT

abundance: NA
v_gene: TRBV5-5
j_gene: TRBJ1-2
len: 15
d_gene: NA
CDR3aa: CASSPPGATNYGYTF
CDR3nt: TGTGCCAGCAGCCCCCCAGGGGCCACTAACTATGGCTACACCTTC

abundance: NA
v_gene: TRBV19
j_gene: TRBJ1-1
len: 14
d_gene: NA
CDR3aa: CASSIPAPGTEAFF
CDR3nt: TGTGCCAGTAGTATCCCGGCCCCAGGGACTGAAGCTTTCTTT

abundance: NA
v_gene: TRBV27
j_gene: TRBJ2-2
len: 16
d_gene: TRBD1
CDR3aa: CASSTRTGSNTGELFF
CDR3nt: TGTGCCAGCAGTACCAGGACAGGGTCGAACACCGGGGAGCTGTTTTTT